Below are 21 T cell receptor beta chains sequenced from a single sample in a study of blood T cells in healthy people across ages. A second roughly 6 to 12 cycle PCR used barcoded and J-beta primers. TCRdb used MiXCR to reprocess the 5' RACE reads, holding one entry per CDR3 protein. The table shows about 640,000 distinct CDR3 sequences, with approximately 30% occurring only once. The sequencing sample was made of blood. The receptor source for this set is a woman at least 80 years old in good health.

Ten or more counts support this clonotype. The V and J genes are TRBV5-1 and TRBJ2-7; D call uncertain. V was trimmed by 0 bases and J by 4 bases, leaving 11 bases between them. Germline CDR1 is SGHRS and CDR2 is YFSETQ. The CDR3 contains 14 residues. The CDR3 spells CASSLVYASYEQYF. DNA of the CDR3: TGCGCCAGCAGCTTGGTGTATGCCAGTTACGAGCAGTACTTC.

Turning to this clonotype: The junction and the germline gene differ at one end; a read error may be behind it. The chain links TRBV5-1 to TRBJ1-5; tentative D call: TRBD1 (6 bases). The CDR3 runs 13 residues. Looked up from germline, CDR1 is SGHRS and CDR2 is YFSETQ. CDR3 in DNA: TGCGTCAGCAGCTTGACAGGTTATCAGCCCCAGCATTTT. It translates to CVSSLTGYQPQHF. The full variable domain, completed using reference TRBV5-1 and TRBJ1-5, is KAGVTQTPRYLIKTRGQQVTLSCSPISGHRSVSWYQQTPGQGLQFLFEYFSETQRNKGNFPGRFSGRQFSNSRSEMNVSTLELGDSALYLCVSSLTGYQPQHFGDGTRLSIL.

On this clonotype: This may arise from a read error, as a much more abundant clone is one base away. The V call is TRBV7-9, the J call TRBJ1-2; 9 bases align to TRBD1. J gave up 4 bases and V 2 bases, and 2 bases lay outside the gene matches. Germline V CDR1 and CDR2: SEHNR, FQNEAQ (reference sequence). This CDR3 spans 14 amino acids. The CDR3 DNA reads TGTGCCAGCAGCTTAATGGGACAGGGCTATGGCTACACCTTC. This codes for CASSLMGQGYGYTF. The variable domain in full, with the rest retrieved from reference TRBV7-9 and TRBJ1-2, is DTGVSQNPRHKITKRGQNVTFRCDPISEHNRLYWYRQTLGQGPEFLTYFQNEAQLEKSRLLSDRFSAERPKGSFSTLEIQRTEQGDSAMYLCASSLMGQGYGYTFGSGTRLTVV.

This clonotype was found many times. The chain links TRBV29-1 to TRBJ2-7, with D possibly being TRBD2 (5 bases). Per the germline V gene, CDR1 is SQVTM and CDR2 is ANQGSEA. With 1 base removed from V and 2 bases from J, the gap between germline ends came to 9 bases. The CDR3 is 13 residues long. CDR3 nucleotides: TGCAGCGTTGAAGGTGGGGAGCCCTACGAGCAGTACTTC. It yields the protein CSVEGGEPYEQYF.

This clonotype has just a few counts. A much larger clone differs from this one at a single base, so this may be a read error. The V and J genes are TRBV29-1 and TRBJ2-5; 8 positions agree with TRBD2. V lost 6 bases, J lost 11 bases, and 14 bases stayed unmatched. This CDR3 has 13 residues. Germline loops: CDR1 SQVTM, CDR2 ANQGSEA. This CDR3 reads CSVGVLADNEQYF. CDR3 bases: TGCAGCGTCGGGGTACTAGCGGACAATGAGCAGTACTTC.

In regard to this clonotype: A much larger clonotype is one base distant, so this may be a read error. CDR3 bases: TGTGCCAGCAGGTTAAGGCCCAGGGTCTCTGGCTACACCTTC. It translates to CASRLRPRVSGYTF. The gene calls are TRBV27 and TRBJ1-2; D perhaps matches TRBD1 (5 bases). The ends were cut back, 6 bases at V and 7 bases at J, with 18 bases in the middle. The CDR3 runs 14 residues. CDR1 and CDR2 (germline): MNHEY, SMNVEV (reference sequence).

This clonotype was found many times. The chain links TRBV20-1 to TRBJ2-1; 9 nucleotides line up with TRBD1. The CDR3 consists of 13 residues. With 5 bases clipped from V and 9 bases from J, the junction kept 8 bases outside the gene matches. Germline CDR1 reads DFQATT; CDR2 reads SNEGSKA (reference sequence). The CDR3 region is CSARRGQGGEQFF. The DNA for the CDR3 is TGCAGTGCTCGTAGGGGACAGGGTGGTGAGCAGTTCTTC.

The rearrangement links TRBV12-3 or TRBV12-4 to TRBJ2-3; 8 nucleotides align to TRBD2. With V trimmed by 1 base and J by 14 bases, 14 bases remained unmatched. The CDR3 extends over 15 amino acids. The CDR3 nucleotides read TGTGCCAGCAGTTTAGGCGGGGGGTCCACAGATACACGGTATTTT. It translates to CASSLGGGSTDTRYF.

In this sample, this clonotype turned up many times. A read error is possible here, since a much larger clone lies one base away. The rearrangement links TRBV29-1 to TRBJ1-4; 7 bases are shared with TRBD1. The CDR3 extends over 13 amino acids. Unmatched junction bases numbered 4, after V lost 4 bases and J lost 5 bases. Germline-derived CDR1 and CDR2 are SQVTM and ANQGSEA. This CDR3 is CSVGETGNEKLFF. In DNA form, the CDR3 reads TGCAGCGTTGGTGAGACAGGGAATGAAAAACTGTTTTTT. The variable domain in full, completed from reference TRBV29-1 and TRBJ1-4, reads SAVISQKPSRDICQRGTSLTIQCQVDSQVTMMFWYRQQPGQSLTLIATANQGSEATYESGFVIDKFPISRPNLTFSTLTVSNMSPEDSSIYLCSVGETGNEKLFFGSGTQLSVL.

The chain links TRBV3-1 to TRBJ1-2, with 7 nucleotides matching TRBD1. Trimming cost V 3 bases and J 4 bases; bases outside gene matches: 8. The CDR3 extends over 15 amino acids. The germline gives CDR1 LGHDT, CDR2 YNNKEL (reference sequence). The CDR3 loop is CASSQMATGAYGYTF. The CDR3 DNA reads TGTGCCAGCAGCCAGATGGCCACAGGGGCCTATGGCTACACCTTC.

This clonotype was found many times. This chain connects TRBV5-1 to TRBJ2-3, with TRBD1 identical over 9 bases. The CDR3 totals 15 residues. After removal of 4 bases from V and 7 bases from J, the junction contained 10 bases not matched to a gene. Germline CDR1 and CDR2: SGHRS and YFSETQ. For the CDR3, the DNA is TGCGCCAGCAGCCCGGGGGACAGGGACTTGAATACGCAGTATTTT. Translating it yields CASSPGDRDLNTQYF.

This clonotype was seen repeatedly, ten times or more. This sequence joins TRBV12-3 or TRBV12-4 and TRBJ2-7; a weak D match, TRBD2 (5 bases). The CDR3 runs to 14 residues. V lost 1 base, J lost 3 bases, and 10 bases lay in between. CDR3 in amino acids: CASSLGQADYEQYF. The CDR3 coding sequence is TGTGCCAGCAGTTTAGGACAAGCGGACTACGAGCAGTACTTC.

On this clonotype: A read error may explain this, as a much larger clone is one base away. The CDR3 nucleotides read TGTGCCACCCGAGAGACCCAGTTCTTC. It yields the protein CATRETQFF. The chain joins TRBV6-1 to TRBJ2-1; the D is unclear. The CDR3 extends over 9 amino acids. Trimming removed 10 bases from V and 13 bases from J, with 11 bases in between. In germline, CDR1 is MNHNS, CDR2 SASEGT.

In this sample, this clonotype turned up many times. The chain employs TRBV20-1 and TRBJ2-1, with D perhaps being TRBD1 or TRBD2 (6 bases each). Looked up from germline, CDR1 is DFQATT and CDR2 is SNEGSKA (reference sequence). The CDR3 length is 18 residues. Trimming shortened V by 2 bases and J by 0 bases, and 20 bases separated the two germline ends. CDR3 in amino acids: CSARFRFGGLGSYNEQFF. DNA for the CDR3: TGCAGTGCTAGATTTAGGTTCGGGGGCCTCGGCTCCTACAATGAGCAGTTCTTC.

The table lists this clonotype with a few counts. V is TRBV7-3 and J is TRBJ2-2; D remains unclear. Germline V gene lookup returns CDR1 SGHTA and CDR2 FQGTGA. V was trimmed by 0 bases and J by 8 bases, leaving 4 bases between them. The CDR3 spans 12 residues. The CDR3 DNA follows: TGTGCCAGCAGCTTAACGGAGGGGGAGCTGTTTTTT. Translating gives CASSLTEGELFF.

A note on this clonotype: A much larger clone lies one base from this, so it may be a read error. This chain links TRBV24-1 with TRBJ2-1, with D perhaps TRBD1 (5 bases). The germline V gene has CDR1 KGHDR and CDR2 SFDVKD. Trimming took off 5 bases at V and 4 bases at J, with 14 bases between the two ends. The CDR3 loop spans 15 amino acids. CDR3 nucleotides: TGTGCCACCAGTGGGTGGACATCGGTTTACAATGAGCAGTTCTTC. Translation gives CATSGWTSVYNEQFF.

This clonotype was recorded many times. This chain's CDR3 is CASRAPGLYNEQFF. The CDR3 DNA sequence: TGTGCCAGCAGGGCTCCGGGACTCTACAATGAGCAGTTCTTC. The chain couples TRBV2 to TRBJ2-1; maybe TRBD2 (6 bases). CDR3 size: 14 residues. V was pared by 6 bases and J by 3 bases, with 12 bases between. CDR1 and CDR2 from the germline V gene are SNHLY and FYNNEI.

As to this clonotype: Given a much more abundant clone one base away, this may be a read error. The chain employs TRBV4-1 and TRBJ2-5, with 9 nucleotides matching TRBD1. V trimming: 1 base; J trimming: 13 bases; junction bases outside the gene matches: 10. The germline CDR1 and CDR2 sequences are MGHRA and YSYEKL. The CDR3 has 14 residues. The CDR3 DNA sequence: TGCGCCAGCAGCCAAGTTGGGACAGGGTACGAGCGGTACTTC. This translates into CASSQVGTGYERYF.

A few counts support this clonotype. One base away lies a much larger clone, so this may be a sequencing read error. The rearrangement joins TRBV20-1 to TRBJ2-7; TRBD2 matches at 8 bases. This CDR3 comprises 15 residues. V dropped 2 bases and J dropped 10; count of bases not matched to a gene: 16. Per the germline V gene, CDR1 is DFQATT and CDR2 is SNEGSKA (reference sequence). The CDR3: CSARPSPGGLEAQYF. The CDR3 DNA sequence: TGCAGTGCTAGACCCTCGCCGGGGGGGTTGGAGGCCCAGTACTTC.

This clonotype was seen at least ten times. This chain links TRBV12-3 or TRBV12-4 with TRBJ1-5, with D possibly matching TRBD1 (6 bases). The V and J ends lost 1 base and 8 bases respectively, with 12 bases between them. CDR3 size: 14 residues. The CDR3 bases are TGTGCCAGCAGTTTAGGGGGGGCAAGGGAGCCCCAGCATTTT. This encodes CASSLGGAREPQHF.

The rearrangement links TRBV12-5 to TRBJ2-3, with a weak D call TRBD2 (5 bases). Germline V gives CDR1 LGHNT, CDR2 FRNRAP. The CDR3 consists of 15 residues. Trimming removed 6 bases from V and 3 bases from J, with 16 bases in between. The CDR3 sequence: CASGRQRTGTDTQYF. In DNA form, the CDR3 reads TGTGCTAGTGGCCGCCAAAGGACGGGAACAGATACGCAGTATTTT.